This TCR beta chain was observed in a study of T-cell memory formation after mild COVID-19. Worth noting for this clonotype: What it recognizes is unknown.

After 5'RACE with constant-segment primers, TCR alpha and TCR beta cDNA libraries carrying sample barcodes and UMIs were obtained. TCRdb fed the 5' RACE reads into MiXCR, producing one record per CDR3 protein. The repertoire includes approximately 480,000 distinct CDR3 sequences, about 18% of them detected once, and approximately 13% sits in the top ten. The CDR3 is 12 residues long. The J segment lost 10 bases and the V segment lost 6 bases, leaving 8 bases of the junction unmatched. Study-wide results and caveats: Balance between CD4 and CD8 was seen in clones contracting day 15 to 85, and a CD4+ lean was seen in later expanders.

The material sequenced was PBMCs or a T cell subset sorted from them (not recorded which). The J gene is TRBJ1-1, the V gene TRBV12-3 or TRBV12-4; 7 positions agree with TRBD1. This sequence originates from an adult woman who had mild COVID-19 (a few samples of this study predate the infection). Cell type and time point are not known. The CDR3 DNA reads as TGTGCCAGCAGCATAGGGGGCGCGGGAGCTTTCTTT. Translated: CASSIGGAGAFF.